Listed below are T cell receptor beta chains from one sample, sequenced in a study of T-cell memory formation after mild COVID-19. Via MiXCR, TCRdb re-called the 5' RACE reads, giving one row per CDR3 protein. The sample contains 150,000 to 200,000 distinct CDR3 sequences, 9.5% to 13% of which appear only once. The specimen sequenced was PBMCs or a T cell subset sorted from them (not recorded which). Receptor source: a man in his late teens or twenties who had mild COVID-19 (a few samples of this study predate the infection). Cell type and time point are not known. The CDR3 runs from the conserved cysteine through the conserved F or W. The order of the fields is D gene, J gene, clone size, V gene, CDR3 protein, CDR3 DNA. D genes are given only for firm matches. Some rows have no size entry. The others give once, few or many, or a class for an expanded clone.

d_gene: TRBD2
j_gene: TRBJ2-2
abundance: few
v_gene: TRBV20-1
CDR3aa: CSASLSGGYNTGELFF
CDR3nt: TGCAGTGCATCCCTTAGCGGGGGTTATAACACCGGGGAGCTGTTTTTT

d_gene: TRBD2
j_gene: TRBJ2-5
abundance: few
v_gene: TRBV4-1
CDR3aa: CASSSLAGVSRVQYF
CDR3nt: TGCGCCAGCAGCTCCCTAGCGGGGGTGTCTCGGGTCCAGTACTTC

d_gene: TRBD1
j_gene: TRBJ1-1
abundance: few
v_gene: TRBV27
CDR3aa: CASSRGDRVNTEAFF
CDR3nt: TGTGCCAGCAGCCGGGGGGACAGAGTGAACACTGAAGCTTTCTTT

d_gene: TRBD1
j_gene: TRBJ1-6
abundance: few
v_gene: TRBV9
CDR3aa: CASSVAEGADSGPLHF
CDR3nt: TGTGCCAGCAGCGTAGCTGAGGGGGCAGATTCGGGACCCCTCCACTTT

d_gene: NA
j_gene: TRBJ1-1
abundance: many
v_gene: TRBV7-3
CDR3aa: CASSTERESEAFF
CDR3nt: TGTGCCAGCAGCACGGAGCGGGAATCTGAAGCTTTCTTT

d_gene: TRBD1
j_gene: TRBJ2-1
abundance: many
v_gene: TRBV5-1
CDR3aa: CASSKNPGQGINEQFF
CDR3nt: TGCGCCAGCAGCAAAAATCCGGGACAGGGGATCAATGAGCAGTTCTTC

d_gene: NA
j_gene: TRBJ2-5
abundance: NA
v_gene: TRBV20-1
CDR3aa: CSADSDSETQYF
CDR3nt: TGCAGTGCAGACAGCGATTCGGAGACCCAGTACTTC

d_gene: TRBD2
j_gene: TRBJ2-1
abundance: NA
v_gene: TRBV5-1
CDR3aa: CASSWTSRSYNEQFF
CDR3nt: TGCGCCAGCAGCTGGACTAGTAGGTCCTACAATGAGCAGTTCTTC

d_gene: TRBD2
j_gene: TRBJ2-1
abundance: NA
v_gene: TRBV5-1
CDR3aa: CASSTGTSGGYNEQFF
CDR3nt: TGCGCCAGCAGTACCGGGACTAGCGGGGGCTACAATGAGCAGTTCTTC

d_gene: NA
j_gene: TRBJ1-1
abundance: many
v_gene: TRBV7-9
CDR3aa: CASSLVLSDLNTEAFF
CDR3nt: TGTGCCAGCAGCTTAGTTCTTTCAGACCTGAACACTGAAGCTTTCTTT

d_gene: NA
j_gene: TRBJ1-5
abundance: NA
v_gene: TRBV20-1
CDR3aa: CSARFQEGQSNSNQPQHF
CDR3nt: TGCAGTGCTAGATTCCAGGAAGGCCAGTCGAATAGCAATCAGCCCCAGCATTTT

d_gene: TRBD2
j_gene: TRBJ2-3
abundance: few
v_gene: TRBV20-1
CDR3aa: CSQGRTSFITDTQYF
CDR3nt: TGCAGCCAGGGCCGGACTAGCTTTATCACAGATACGCAGTATTTT

d_gene: NA
j_gene: TRBJ2-2
abundance: NA
v_gene: TRBV6-1
CDR3aa: CASMEPGITGELFF
CDR3nt: TGTGCCAGCATGGAGCCGGGGATCACCGGGGAGCTGTTTTTT

d_gene: TRBD1
j_gene: TRBJ2-5
abundance: many
v_gene: TRBV4-1
CDR3aa: CASKLGWDRQETQYF
CDR3nt: TGCGCCAGCAAGCTGGGGTGGGACAGGCAAGAGACCCAGTACTTC

d_gene: NA
j_gene: TRBJ1-2
abundance: NA
v_gene: TRBV7-9
CDR3aa: CASSGTPNYGYTF
CDR3nt: TGTGCCAGCAGCGGGACACCCAACTATGGCTACACCTTC

d_gene: TRBD2
j_gene: TRBJ2-1
abundance: NA
v_gene: TRBV12-3/TRBV12-4
CDR3aa: CASRPGLAGGDSYNEQFF
CDR3nt: TGTGCCAGTCGCCCGGGACTAGCGGGGGGCGACTCCTACAATGAGCAGTTCTTC

d_gene: TRBD2
j_gene: TRBJ2-1
abundance: few
v_gene: TRBV7-2
CDR3aa: CASSLGRRGGRFVDEQFF
CDR3nt: TGTGCCAGCAGCTTAGGGAGGCGCGGGGGAAGGTTCGTCGATGAGCAGTTCTTC

d_gene: NA
j_gene: TRBJ2-1
abundance: few
v_gene: TRBV5-6
CDR3aa: CASSLGDALRQFF
CDR3nt: TGTGCCAGCAGCTTGGGGGACGCCCTGAGGCAGTTCTTC

d_gene: NA
j_gene: TRBJ1-2
abundance: NA
v_gene: TRBV4-3
CDR3aa: CASSGDQTGQMNYGYTF
CDR3nt: TGCGCCAGCAGCGGAGACCAAACTGGACAGATGAACTATGGCTACACCTTC

d_gene: NA
j_gene: TRBJ1-1
abundance: few
v_gene: TRBV29-1
CDR3aa: CSGGGRMNTEAFF
CDR3nt: TGCAGCGGGGGGGGCAGGATGAACACTGAAGCTTTCTTT

d_gene: NA
j_gene: TRBJ2-3
abundance: NA
v_gene: TRBV11-1
CDR3aa: CASSLGSYTDTQYF
CDR3nt: TGTGCCAGCAGCTTAGGGTCCTACACAGATACGCAGTATTTT

d_gene: TRBD1
j_gene: TRBJ1-2
abundance: many
v_gene: TRBV4-2
CDR3aa: CASSPGQGNYGYTF
CDR3nt: TGTGCCAGCAGTCCGGGACAGGGCAACTATGGCTACACCTTC

d_gene: NA
j_gene: TRBJ1-1
abundance: many
v_gene: TRBV5-1
CDR3aa: CASIEDTEAFF
CDR3nt: TGCGCCAGCATTGAGGACACTGAAGCTTTCTTT

d_gene: TRBD1
j_gene: TRBJ2-3
abundance: NA
v_gene: TRBV11-2
CDR3aa: CASSERPGQLPNTQYF
CDR3nt: TGTGCCAGCAGCGAAAGACCGGGACAGCTCCCAAATACGCAGTATTTT

d_gene: NA
j_gene: TRBJ2-6
abundance: NA
v_gene: TRBV7-2
CDR3aa: CASSPRLRSTGANVLTF
CDR3nt: TGTGCCAGCAGCCCCCGGTTGAGGTCCACTGGGGCCAACGTCCTGACTTTC

d_gene: NA
j_gene: TRBJ2-5
abundance: few
v_gene: TRBV5-1
CDR3aa: CASSLTGREETQYF
CDR3nt: TGCGCCAGCAGCTTGACAGGACGTGAAGAGACCCAGTACTTC

d_gene: NA
j_gene: TRBJ1-5
abundance: many
v_gene: TRBV12-3/TRBV12-4
CDR3aa: CASSQGEGQPQHF
CDR3nt: TGTGCCAGCAGCCAGGGAGAAGGTCAGCCCCAGCATTTT

d_gene: NA
j_gene: TRBJ1-3
abundance: NA
v_gene: TRBV20-1
CDR3aa: CSARGQGRNTIYF
CDR3nt: TGCAGTGCTAGGGGGCAGGGGCGGAACACCATATATTTT

d_gene: NA
j_gene: TRBJ2-3
abundance: NA
v_gene: TRBV7-2
CDR3aa: CASSLVSSTQYF
CDR3nt: TGTGCCAGCAGCTTGGTGTCAAGTACGCAGTATTTT

d_gene: NA
j_gene: TRBJ1-1
abundance: NA
v_gene: TRBV4-1
CDR3aa: CASSQGRGMNTEAFF
CDR3nt: TGCGCCAGCAGCCAAGGGAGGGGAATGAACACTGAAGCTTTCTTT

d_gene: TRBD1
j_gene: TRBJ2-1
abundance: few
v_gene: TRBV6-2/TRBV6-3
CDR3aa: CASSVQDRVYNEQFF
CDR3nt: TGTGCCAGCAGCGTACAGGACAGGGTATACAATGAGCAGTTCTTC

d_gene: NA
j_gene: TRBJ1-6
abundance: many
v_gene: TRBV6-6
CDR3aa: CASSYLRVSGNNSPLHF
CDR3nt: TGTGCCAGCAGTTATTTGAGGGTGTCAGGGAATAATTCACCCCTCCACTTT

d_gene: TRBD1
j_gene: TRBJ1-1
abundance: NA
v_gene: TRBV7-3
CDR3aa: CASSLGQALEAFF
CDR3nt: TGTGCCAGCAGCCTGGGACAGGCCCTTGAAGCTTTCTTT

d_gene: NA
j_gene: TRBJ2-3
abundance: many
v_gene: TRBV4-2
CDR3aa: CASSQAAGAGDTQYF
CDR3nt: TGTGCCAGCAGCCAAGCTGCGGGGGCCGGAGATACGCAGTATTTT

d_gene: NA
j_gene: TRBJ1-1
abundance: few
v_gene: TRBV7-9
CDR3aa: CASSFGGVNTEAFF
CDR3nt: TGTGCCAGCAGCTTTGGGGGGGTGAACACTGAAGCTTTCTTT

d_gene: NA
j_gene: TRBJ1-2
abundance: few
v_gene: TRBV7-2
CDR3aa: CASSSQVGLDLRGYTF
CDR3nt: TGTGCCAGCAGCTCACAAGTGGGTTTGGATCTGAGGGGCTACACCTTC

d_gene: TRBD1
j_gene: TRBJ2-2
abundance: NA
v_gene: TRBV10-3
CDR3aa: CAITRDSLNTGELFF
CDR3nt: TGTGCCATCACCCGGGACAGTTTGAACACCGGGGAGCTGTTTTTT

d_gene: NA
j_gene: TRBJ2-2
abundance: NA
v_gene: TRBV16
CDR3aa: CASSSGVSTGELFF
CDR3nt: TGTGCCAGCAGCTCAGGGGTTTCCACCGGGGAGCTGTTTTTT

d_gene: TRBD1
j_gene: TRBJ1-2
abundance: NA
v_gene: TRBV5-1
CDR3aa: CASSPGQALYGYTF
CDR3nt: TGCGCCAGCAGCCCAGGACAGGCCCTTTATGGCTACACCTTC

d_gene: NA
j_gene: TRBJ1-6
abundance: many
v_gene: TRBV3-1
CDR3aa: CASSQVGWNSPLHF
CDR3nt: TGTGCCAGCAGCCAAGTTGGATGGAATTCACCCCTCCACTTT

d_gene: TRBD1
j_gene: TRBJ2-3
abundance: many
v_gene: TRBV5-1
CDR3aa: CASSTDRGTDTQYF
CDR3nt: TGCGCCAGCAGCACTGACAGGGGCACAGATACGCAGTATTTT

d_gene: NA
j_gene: TRBJ2-1
abundance: NA
v_gene: TRBV11-2
CDR3aa: CASSLVRGRNEQFF
CDR3nt: TGTGCCAGCAGCTTAGTTAGGGGCAGGAATGAGCAGTTCTTC

d_gene: NA
j_gene: TRBJ1-1
abundance: few
v_gene: TRBV6-5
CDR3aa: CASSRGTVNTEAFF
CDR3nt: TGTGCCAGCAGCCGAGGGACGGTGAACACTGAAGCTTTCTTT

d_gene: TRBD2
j_gene: TRBJ2-5
abundance: NA
v_gene: TRBV5-1
CDR3aa: CASSVRGEETQYF
CDR3nt: TGCGCCAGCAGCGTTCGGGGGGAAGAGACCCAGTACTTC

d_gene: NA
j_gene: TRBJ2-3
abundance: NA
v_gene: TRBV20-1
CDR3aa: CSARATSLTDTQYF
CDR3nt: TGCAGTGCTAGAGCTACTAGCCTCACAGATACGCAGTATTTT

d_gene: NA
j_gene: TRBJ1-4
abundance: few
v_gene: TRBV18
CDR3aa: CASSPRKDEKLFF
CDR3nt: TGTGCCAGCTCACCGCGGAAGGATGAAAAACTGTTTTTT